This TCR beta chain stems from a study of blood T cell repertoires in COVID-19. V lost 4 bases to trimming and J lost 6 bases; unmatched junction nucleotides: 9. The CDR3 is made up of 15 amino acids. Germline V gene data show CDR1 as SGHDN and CDR2 as FVKESK. Some clones are missing from TCRdb's copy, which holds only in-frame ones; the method was immunoSEQ multiplex PCR. This sample has about 120,000 clones, with around 86% found just once. V gene TRBV14 combines with J gene TRBJ1-1; 9 positions match TRBD1. Sequencing was done on a sample of peripheral blood. This receptor was taken from a woman of 80 years or more with acute or convalescent COVID-19. In nucleotides, the CDR3 is TGTGCCAGCAGCCGAACAGGGGGCGCGAGGTCTGAAGCTTTCTTT. It is translated as CASSRTGGARSEAFF.